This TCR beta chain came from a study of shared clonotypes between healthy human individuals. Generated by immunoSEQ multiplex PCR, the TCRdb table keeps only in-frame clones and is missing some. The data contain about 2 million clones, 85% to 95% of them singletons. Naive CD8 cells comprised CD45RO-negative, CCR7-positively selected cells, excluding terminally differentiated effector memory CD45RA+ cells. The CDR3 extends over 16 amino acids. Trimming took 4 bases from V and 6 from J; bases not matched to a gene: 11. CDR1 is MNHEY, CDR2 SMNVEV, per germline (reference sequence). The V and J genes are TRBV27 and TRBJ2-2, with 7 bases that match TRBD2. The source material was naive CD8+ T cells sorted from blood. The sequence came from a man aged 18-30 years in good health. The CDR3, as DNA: TGTGCCAGCAGTTCGGTGACTAGCCGGGGGGCCGGGGAGCTGTTTTTT. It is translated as CASSSVTSRGAGELFF.